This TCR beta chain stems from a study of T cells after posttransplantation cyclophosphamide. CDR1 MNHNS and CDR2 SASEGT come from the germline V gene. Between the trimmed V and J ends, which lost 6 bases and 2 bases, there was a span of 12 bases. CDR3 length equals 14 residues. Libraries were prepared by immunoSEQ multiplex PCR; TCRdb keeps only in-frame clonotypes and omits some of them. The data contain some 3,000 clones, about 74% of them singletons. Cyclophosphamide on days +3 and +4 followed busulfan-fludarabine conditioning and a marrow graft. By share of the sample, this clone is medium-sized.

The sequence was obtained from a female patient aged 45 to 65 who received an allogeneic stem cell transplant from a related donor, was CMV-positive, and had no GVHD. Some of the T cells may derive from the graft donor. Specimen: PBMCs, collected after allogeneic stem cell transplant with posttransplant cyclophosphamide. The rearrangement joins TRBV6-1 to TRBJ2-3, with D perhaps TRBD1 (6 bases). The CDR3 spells CASSRQVNTDTQYF. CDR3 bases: TGTGCCAGCAGCAGACAGGTGAACACAGATACGCAGTATTTT.